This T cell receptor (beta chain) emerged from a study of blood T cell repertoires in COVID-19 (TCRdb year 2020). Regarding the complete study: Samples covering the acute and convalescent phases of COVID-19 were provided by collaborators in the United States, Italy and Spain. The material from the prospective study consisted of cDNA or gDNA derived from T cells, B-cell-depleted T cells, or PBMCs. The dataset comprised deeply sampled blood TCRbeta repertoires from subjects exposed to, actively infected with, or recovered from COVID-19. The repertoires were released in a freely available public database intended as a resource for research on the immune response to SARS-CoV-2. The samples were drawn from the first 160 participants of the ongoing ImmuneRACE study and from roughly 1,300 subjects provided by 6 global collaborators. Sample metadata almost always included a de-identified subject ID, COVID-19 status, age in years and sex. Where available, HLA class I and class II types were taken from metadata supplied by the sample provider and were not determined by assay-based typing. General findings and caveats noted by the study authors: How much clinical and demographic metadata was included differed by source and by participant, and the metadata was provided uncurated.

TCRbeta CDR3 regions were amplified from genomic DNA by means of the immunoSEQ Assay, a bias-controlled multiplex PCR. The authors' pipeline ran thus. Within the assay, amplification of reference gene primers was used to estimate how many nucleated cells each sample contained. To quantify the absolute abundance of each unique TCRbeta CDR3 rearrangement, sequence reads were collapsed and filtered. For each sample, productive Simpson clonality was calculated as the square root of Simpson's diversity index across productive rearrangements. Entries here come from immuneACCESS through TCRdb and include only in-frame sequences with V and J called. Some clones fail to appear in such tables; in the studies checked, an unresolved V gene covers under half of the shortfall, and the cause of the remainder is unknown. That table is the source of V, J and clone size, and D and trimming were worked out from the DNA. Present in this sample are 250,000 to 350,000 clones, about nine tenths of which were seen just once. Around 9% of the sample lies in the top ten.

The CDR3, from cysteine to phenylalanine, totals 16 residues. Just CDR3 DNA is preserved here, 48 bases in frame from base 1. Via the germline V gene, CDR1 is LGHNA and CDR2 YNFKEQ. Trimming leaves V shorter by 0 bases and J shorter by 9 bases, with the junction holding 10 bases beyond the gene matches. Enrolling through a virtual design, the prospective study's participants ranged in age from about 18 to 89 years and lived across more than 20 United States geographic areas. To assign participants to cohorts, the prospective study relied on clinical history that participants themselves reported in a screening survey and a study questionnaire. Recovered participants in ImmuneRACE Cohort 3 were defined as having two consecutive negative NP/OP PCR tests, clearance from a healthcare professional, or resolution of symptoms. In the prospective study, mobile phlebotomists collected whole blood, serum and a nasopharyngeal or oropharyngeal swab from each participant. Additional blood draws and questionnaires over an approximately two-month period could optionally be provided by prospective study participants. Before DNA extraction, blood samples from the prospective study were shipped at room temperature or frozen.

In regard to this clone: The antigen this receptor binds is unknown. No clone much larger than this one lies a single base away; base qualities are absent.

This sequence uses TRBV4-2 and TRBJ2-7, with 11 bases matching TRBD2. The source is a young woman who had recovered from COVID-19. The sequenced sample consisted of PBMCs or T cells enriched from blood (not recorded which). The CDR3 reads CASSQENRLAGGRQYF. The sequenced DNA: TGTGCCAGCAGCCAAGAGAATCGGCTAGCGGGAGGTCGGCAGTACTTC.